This T cell receptor (beta chain) was captured in a study of shared clonotypes between healthy human individuals. The study, taken as a whole, reports: Only blood was sampled, and tissue TCR repertoires likely differ from blood ones.

With unsorted samples, genomic DNA was obtained from tens of millions of PBMCs. Per the original methods: Junction-only sequences without quality scores came from ImmunoSEQ, so filtering differed. TCRdb's table, derived via immunoSEQ multiplex PCR, lists solely in-frame clones and lacks some. From that table come the V and J calls and clone size; the DNA was used to work out D and trimming. This table has fewer than 650,000 clones, around 78% appearing once. V lost 3 bases and J lost 7, with 12 bases in between. CDR1 and CDR2 (germline): MNHNS, SASEGT. The CDR3 loop spans 14 amino acids. Details on this clone: Its specificity is unknown.

Sequencing used PBMCs. The chain joins TRBV6-1 to TRBJ1-4; a possible D gene is TRBD1 (5 bases). The clonotype originates from a woman aged 40 to 50 in good health. Some clones in this sample may be carry-over from other donors' samples. CDR3 coding DNA: TGTGCCAGCAGTGACGCAGGGATAGGTGAAAAACTGTTTTTT. Encoded protein: CASSDAGIGEKLFF.